This T cell receptor beta chain was identified during a study of cytomegalovirus exposure and HLA in healthy donors. The CDR3 is 16 amino acids. With 2 bases removed from V and 0 bases from J, the gap between germline ends came to 11 bases. Germline loops: CDR1 SGHVS, CDR2 FQNEAQ. Clones were sequenced by immunoSEQ multiplex PCR, and TCRdb holds only the in-frame ones, with some missing. Among 260,000 or so clones listed, roughly 90% were seen once. About this clone itself: Its cognate antigen is unknown.

Study-wide points: Investigators reported approximately 170 TCR beta chains as tied to cytomegalovirus.

The TCR sequence derives from a woman aged 18-29 years in good health and CMV-seronegative. V is TRBV7-8 and J is TRBJ1-5; weak D call: TRBD1 (5 bases). Sequencing was performed on PBMCs. In nucleotides, the CDR3 is TGTGCCAGCAGCTTACTGACAGTCTTTAGCAATCAGCCCCAGCATTTT. It is translated as CASSLLTVFSNQPQHF.